This TCR beta chain was recovered during a study of OX40 agonist ivuxolimab in advanced cancers. Study-level points and caveats: CD4+ T cells averaged fewer expanded clones than CD8+ T cells. Clones of CD4+ and CD8+ blood T cells grew by week 6 at doses of 0.1 to 3.0 mg/kg.

The CDR3 extends over 15 amino acids. Trimming at V came to 0 bases and at J to 0 bases, leaving 5 bases not matched to a gene. CDR1 and CDR2 from the germline V gene are GTSNPN and SVGIG (reference sequence). With regard to this clone: Antigen: not known.

Sequencing was performed with immunoSEQ multiplex PCR; in TCRdb, only in-frame clones are kept and a portion is missing. The sample gives fewer than 95,000 clones, 91% of which show up once; about 0.81% is in the top ten. This chain connects TRBV30 to TRBJ2-7; TRBD2 agrees at 7 bases. Specimen: CD4+ or CD8+ T cells sorted from blood, collected in a trial of the OX40 agonist ivuxolimab. The clonotype comes from an adult with an advanced solid tumor such as melanoma, head and neck, liver or kidney cancer. CDR3 in amino acids: CAWSVPREVSYEQYF. DNA of the CDR3: TGTGCCTGGAGTGTACCCCGGGAGGTCTCCTACGAGCAGTACTTC.